This TCR beta chain was sequenced during a study of blood T cell repertoires in COVID-19. The overall study: Sample material is recorded as cDNA or gDNA derived from T cells, B-cell-depleted T cells, or PBMCs.

Repertoires were generated with immunoSEQ multiplex PCR, while TCRdb's copy carries only in-frame clones and drops some. The sample consists of some 130,000 clones, 80% to 90% of them appearing once. CDR1 MNHEY and CDR2 SVGAGI come from the germline V gene. V gave up 2 bases and J gave up 5 bases; unmatched junction bases: 4. The CDR3 covers 15 residues. This TCR came from a man in his forties or fifties with acute COVID-19. Sequencing was performed on PBMCs or T cells enriched from blood (not recorded which). This chain links TRBV6-5 with TRBJ2-7; 12 bases match TRBD2. The CDR3 DNA reads as TGTGCCAGCAGTTACACCGGGACTAGCGGGCACGAGCAGTACTTC. Translation: CASSYTGTSGHEQYF.